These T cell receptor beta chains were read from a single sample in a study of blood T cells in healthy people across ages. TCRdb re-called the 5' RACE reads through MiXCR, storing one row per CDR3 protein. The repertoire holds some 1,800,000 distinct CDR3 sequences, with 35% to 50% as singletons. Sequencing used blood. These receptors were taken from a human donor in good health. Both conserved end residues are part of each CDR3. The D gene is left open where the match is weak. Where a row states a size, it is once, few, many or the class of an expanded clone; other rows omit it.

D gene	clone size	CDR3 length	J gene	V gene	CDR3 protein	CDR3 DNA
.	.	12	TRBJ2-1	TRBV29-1	CSVEFGSKEQFF	TGCAGCGTTGAATTTGGCAGCAAGGAGCAGTTCTTC
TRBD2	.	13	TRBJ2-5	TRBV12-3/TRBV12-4	CASSPGQRGTQYF	TGTGCCAGCAGTCCCGGGCAGCGGGGGACCCAGTACTTC
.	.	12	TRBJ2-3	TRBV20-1	CSAFETTDTQYF	TGCAGTGCTTTTGAAACCACAGATACGCAGTATTTT
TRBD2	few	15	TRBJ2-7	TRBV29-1	CSVELPSGGTYEQYF	TGCAGCGTTGAACTACCCAGCGGGGGGACTTACGAGCAGTACTTC
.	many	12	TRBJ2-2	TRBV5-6	CASSLGPGELFF	TGTGCCAGCAGCTTAGGCCCGGGGGAGCTGTTTTTT
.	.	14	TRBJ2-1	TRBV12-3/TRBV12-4	CASSWWGDYNEQFF	TGTGCCAGCAGTTGGTGGGGTGACTACAATGAGCAGTTCTTC
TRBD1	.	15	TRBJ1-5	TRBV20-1	CSADAGGQGNQPQHF	TGCAGTGCGGATGCCGGGGGACAGGGCAATCAGCCCCAGCATTTT
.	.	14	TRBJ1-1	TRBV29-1	CSVEFRVANTEAFF	TGCAGCGTTGAATTCAGGGTGGCGAACACTGAAGCTTTCTTT
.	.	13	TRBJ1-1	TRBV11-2	CASSLNWAGEAFF	TGTGCCAGCAGCCTAAATTGGGCGGGTGAAGCTTTCTTT
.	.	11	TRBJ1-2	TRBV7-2	CASSRAMENTF	TGTGCCAGCAGCCGGGCTATGGAGAACACCTTC
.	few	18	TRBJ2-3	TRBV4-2	CASSQNLLAGQTLDTQYF	TGTGCCAGCAGCCAAAATCTTTTGGCGGGACAAACATTAGATACGCAGTATTTT
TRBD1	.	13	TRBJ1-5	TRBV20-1	CSASAGGGQPQHF	TGCAGTGCTAGTGCAGGGGGCGGGCAGCCCCAGCATTTT
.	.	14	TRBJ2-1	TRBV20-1	CSASRPRVWDEQFF	TGCAGTGCCTCTCGGCCCAGGGTTTGGGATGAGCAGTTCTTC
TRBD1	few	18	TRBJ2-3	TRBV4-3	CASSQLARTGGGTDTQYF	TGCGCCAGCAGCCAATTGGCTCGGACAGGGGGCGGCACAGATACGCAGTATTTT
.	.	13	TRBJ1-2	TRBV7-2	CASGFDRNYGYTF	TGTGCCAGCGGATTCGACAGGAACTATGGCTACACCTTC
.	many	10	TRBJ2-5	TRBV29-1	CSVVKETQYF	TGCAGCGTTGTAAAAGAGACCCAGTACTTC
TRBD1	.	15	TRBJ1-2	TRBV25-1	CASSEYFTGTDGYTF	TGTGCCAGCAGTGAATATTTCACAGGGACAGATGGCTACACCTTC
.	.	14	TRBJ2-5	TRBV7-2	CASSLGLDLETQYF	TGTGCCAGCAGCTTGGGACTGGACTTAGAGACCCAGTACTTC
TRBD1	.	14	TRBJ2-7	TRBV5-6	CASEGAGGAGEQYF	TGTGCCTCAGAGGGGGCAGGGGGCGCGGGCGAGCAGTACTTC
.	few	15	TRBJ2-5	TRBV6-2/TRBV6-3	CASRRGQAGVETQYF	TGTGCCAGCAGGAGGGGACAGGCGGGAGTAGAGACCCAGTACTTC
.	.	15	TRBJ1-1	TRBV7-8	CASSLGSVWGTEAFF	TGTGCCAGCAGCTTAGGATCTGTGTGGGGCACTGAAGCTTTCTTT
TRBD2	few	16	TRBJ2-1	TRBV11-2	CASSLNGGGFYNEQFF	TGTGCCAGCAGCTTAAACGGGGGGGGGTTTTACAATGAGCAGTTCTTC
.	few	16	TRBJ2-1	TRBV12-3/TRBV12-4	CASSRSGTESYNEQFF	TGTGCCAGCAGCCGGTCCGGGACCGAATCCTACAATGAGCAGTTCTTC
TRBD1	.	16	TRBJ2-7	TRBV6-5	CASSYSDRVSSYEQYF	TGTGCCAGCAGTTACTCGGACAGGGTGAGCTCCTACGAGCAGTACTTC
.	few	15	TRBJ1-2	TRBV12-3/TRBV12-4	CASTRTRASNYGYTF	TGTGCCAGCACCCGCACGAGAGCATCTAACTATGGCTACACCTTC
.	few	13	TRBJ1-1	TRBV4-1	CASTQGIYTEAFF	TGCGCCAGCACCCAGGGTATCTACACTGAAGCTTTCTTT
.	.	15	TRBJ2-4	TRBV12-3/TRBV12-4	CASSLYRIRGNIQYF	TGTGCCAGCAGTCTTTACCGGATTCGGGGAAACATTCAGTACTTC
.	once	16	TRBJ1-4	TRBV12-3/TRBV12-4	CASTASVSGMYEKLFF	TGTGCCAGCACCGCGTCTGTTTCGGGAATGTATGAAAAACTGTTTTTT
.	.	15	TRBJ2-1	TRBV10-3	CAISGNRATDNEQFF	TGTGCCATCAGTGGAAACCGGGCCACTGACAATGAGCAGTTCTTC
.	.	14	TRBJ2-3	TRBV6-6	CASAAGALADTRYF	TGTGCCAGCGCTGCGGGGGCTCTCGCAGATACGCGGTATTTT
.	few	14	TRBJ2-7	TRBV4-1	CASSQPQGGSEQYF	TGCGCCAGCAGCCAACCCCAGGGGGGAAGTGAGCAGTACTTC
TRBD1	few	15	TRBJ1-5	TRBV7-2	CASSLAQGAGQPQHF	TGTGCCAGCAGCTTAGCTCAGGGGGCCGGTCAGCCCCAGCATTTT
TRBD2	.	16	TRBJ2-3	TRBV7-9	CASSLARGGASDTQYF	TGTGCCAGCAGCTTAGCGCGCGGGGGGGCCTCAGATACGCAGTATTTT
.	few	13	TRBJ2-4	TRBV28	CASGSPAKNIQYF	TGTGCCAGCGGCAGCCCGGCCAAAAACATTCAGTACTTC
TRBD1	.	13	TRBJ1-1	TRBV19	CATETGLGTEAFF	TGTGCCACCGAGACAGGGCTGGGCACTGAAGCTTTCTTT
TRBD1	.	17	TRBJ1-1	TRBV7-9	CASSTGQGARGNTEAFF	TGTGCCAGCAGCACGGGACAGGGGGCGCGAGGAAACACTGAAGCTTTCTTT
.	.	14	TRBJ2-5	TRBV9	CASSVGDLQETQYF	TGTGCCAGCAGCGTAGGGGACTTGCAAGAGACCCAGTACTTC
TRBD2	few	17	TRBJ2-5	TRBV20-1	CSARWTSGVGRGETQYF	TGCAGTGCCAGATGGACTAGCGGGGTTGGCCGGGGAGAGACCCAGTACTTC
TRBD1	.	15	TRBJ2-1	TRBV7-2	CASSRDRASLNEQFF	TGTGCCAGCAGCCGAGACAGGGCCAGCCTCAATGAGCAGTTCTTC
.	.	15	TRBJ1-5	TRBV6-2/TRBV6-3	CASSLRQEYNQPQHF	TGTGCCAGCAGTTTGAGACAGGAATACAATCAGCCCCAGCATTTT
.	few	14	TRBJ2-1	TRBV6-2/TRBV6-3	CASSYSWGVNEQFF	TGTGCCAGCAGTTACTCGTGGGGGGTAAATGAGCAGTTCTTC
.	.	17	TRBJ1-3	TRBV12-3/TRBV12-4	CASSLTGTAGVGNTIYF	TGTGCCAGCAGTCTCACCGGGACCGCGGGAGTCGGAAACACCATATATTTT
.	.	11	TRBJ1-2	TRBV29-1	CSVGWWHGYTF	TGCAGCGTAGGATGGTGGCATGGCTACACCTTC
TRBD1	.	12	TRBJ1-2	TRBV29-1	CSGGTGRYGYTF	TGCAGCGGGGGGACAGGGCGCTATGGCTACACCTTC
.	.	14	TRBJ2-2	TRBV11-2	CASSTLRATGELFF	TGTGCCAGCAGTACTTTGCGGGCTACCGGGGAGCTGTTTTTT
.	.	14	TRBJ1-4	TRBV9	CASSVMSTNEKLFF	TGTGCCAGCAGCGTTATGTCAACTAATGAAAAACTGTTTTTT
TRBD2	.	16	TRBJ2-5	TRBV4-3	CASSPMVASGEETQYF	TGCGCCAGCAGCCCAATGGTGGCTAGCGGTGAGGAGACCCAGTACTTC
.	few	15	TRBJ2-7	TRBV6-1	CASSSNYGPPYEQYF	TGTGCCAGCAGCTCAAACTATGGGCCTCCCTACGAGCAGTACTTC
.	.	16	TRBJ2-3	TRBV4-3	CASSQGSRLSTDTQYF	TGCGCCAGCAGCCAAGGAAGCAGGTTAAGCACAGATACGCAGTATTTT
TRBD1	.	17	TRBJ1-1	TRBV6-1	CASRRPGTGIMNTEAFF	TGTGCCAGCAGACGCCCCGGGACAGGTATCATGAACACTGAAGCTTTCTTT
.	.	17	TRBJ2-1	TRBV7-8	CASSPGWKGPIGGEQFF	TGTGCCAGCAGCCCGGGTTGGAAAGGGCCGATAGGGGGTGAGCAGTTCTTC
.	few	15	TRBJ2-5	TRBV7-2	CASSLRVRAQETQYF	TGTGCCAGCAGCTTACGGGTCAGGGCCCAAGAGACCCAGTACTTC
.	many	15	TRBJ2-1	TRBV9	CASSVLGGSHNEQFF	TGTGCCAGCAGCGTATTAGGGGGGTCCCACAATGAGCAGTTCTTC
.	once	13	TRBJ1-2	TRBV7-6	CASSWGGESGYIF	TGTGCCAGCAGCTGGGGGGGTGAGAGTGGCTACATCTTC
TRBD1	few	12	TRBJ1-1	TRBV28	CAILDRGTEAFF	TGTGCCATTCTGGACAGGGGTACTGAAGCTTTCTTT
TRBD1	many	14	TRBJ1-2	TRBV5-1	CASSYTGDNYGYTF	TGCGCCAGCAGTTACACAGGGGATAACTATGGCTACACCTTC
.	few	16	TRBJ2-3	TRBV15	CATSRDRGGGTDTQYF	TGTGCCACCAGCAGAGATCGCGGCGGAGGCACAGATACGCAGTATTTT
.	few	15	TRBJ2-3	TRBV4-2	CASSQSERPLDMQYF	TGTGCCAGCAGCCAAAGCGAACGGCCGTTAGATATGCAGTATTTT
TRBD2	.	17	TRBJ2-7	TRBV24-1	CATSDSAGTSSPYEQYF	TGTGCCACCAGTGATTCCGCCGGGACTAGTTCCCCCTACGAGCAGTACTTC